The 10 T cell receptor beta chains below all came from one sample that was sequenced in a study of radiation and T cells in renal cell carcinoma. Time point specified: blood 2 weeks post-SBRT. Noted treatment: 15 Gy SBRT to primary tumor, nephrectomy 4 weeks later. Profiled with immunoSEQ multiplex PCR; TCRdb holds only in-frame clones, not every one. Among around 70,000 clones listed, 82% were seen once. The sample was blood, taken from a patient whose treatment included radiotherapy and nephrectomy. These receptors were collected from a man in his fifties or sixties with renal cell carcinoma.

The chain is built from TRBV28 and TRBJ1-5, with D maybe TRBD1 (5 bases). With 1 base removed from V and 9 bases from J, the gap between germline ends came to 10 bases. The CDR3 runs 13 residues. Germline CDR1 and CDR2: MDHEN and SYDVKM. In DNA, the CDR3 is TGTGCCAGCAGTTTATACCAGGGTGTGCCCCAGCATTTT. Its translation is CASSLYQGVPQHF.

The V and J genes are TRBV6-4 and TRBJ1-2, with D tentatively TRBD1 (6 bases). Germline assignment: CDR1 MRHNA and CDR2 SNTAGT. Trimming shortened V by 2 bases and J by 4 bases, and 14 bases separated the two germline ends. The CDR3 extends over 15 amino acids. The CDR3 spells CASSDVAGDGYGYTF. The DNA for the CDR3 is TGTGCCAGCAGTGACGTGGCAGGGGACGGCTATGGCTACACCTTC.

The chain is built from TRBV15 and TRBJ1-4, with TRBD1 matching 7 bases. The CDR3 totals 15 residues. The ends lost 0 bases at V and 7 bases at J; junction bases unmatched: 5. The V gene's germline CDR1 is LNHNV and CDR2 YYDKDF (reference sequence). The CDR3 sequence: CATSRDRQGTEKLFF. The CDR3 coding sequence is TGTGCCACCAGCAGAGATCGACAGGGCACTGAAAAACTGTTTTTT.

This rearrangement joins TRBV27 to TRBJ2-3; the D is unclear. The ends were cut back, 5 bases at V and 0 bases at J, with 21 bases in the middle. From germline, CDR1 is MNHEY and CDR2 SMNVEV (reference sequence). CDR3 length: 18 amino acids. This chain's CDR3 is CASSEIRVPTPSTDTQYF. The DNA of the CDR3 is TGTGCCAGCAGTGAAATCCGGGTCCCGACTCCTAGCACAGATACGCAGTATTTT.

In its sample, this clone was seen a few times. The rearrangement uses TRBV7-9 and TRBJ1-1, with unresolved D. Trimming stripped 2 bases from V and 1 base from J, with 8 bases between. From germline, CDR1 is SEHNR and CDR2 FQNEAQ (reference sequence). The CDR3 spans 14 residues. The CDR3 spells CASSLQTANTEAFF. The CDR3 DNA is TGTGCCAGCAGCTTACAGACGGCGAACACTGAAGCTTTCTTT.

The chain has TRBV28 and TRBJ2-1, with a weak D call TRBD1 (5 bases). The CDR3 is made up of 16 amino acids. Germline-derived CDR1 and CDR2 are MDHEN and SYDVKM. V lost 3 bases and J lost 3, with 15 bases in between. CDR3 coding DNA: TGTGCCAGCAGTTTTTCCCAGACAGCCTACTACAATGAGCAGTTCTTC. It codes for CASSFSQTAYYNEQFF.

The chain joins TRBV7-2 to TRBJ1-2; D possibly corresponds to TRBD1 (6 bases). Germline V gene lookup returns CDR1 SGHTA and CDR2 FQGNSA. V was clipped by 1 base and J by 1 base, with 10 bases between them. This CDR3 is 15 amino acids long. In DNA, the CDR3 is TGTGCCAGCAGCTTAGGAGGGGGAAATAACTATGGCTACACCTTC. Translated, it gives CASSLGGGNNYGYTF.

The genes are TRBV7-9 and TRBJ1-5; TRBD1 matches at 8 bases. There are 18 residues in the CDR3. Trimming cost V 6 bases and J 1 base; bases outside gene matches: 14. The germline CDR1 and CDR2 sequences are SEHNR and FQNEAQ (reference sequence). The CDR3, as DNA: TGTGCCAGCAGTTCCGGGACAGGCTTCCTCGGGAGCAATCAGCCCCAGCATTTT. It codes for CASSSGTGFLGSNQPQHF.

The chain links TRBV2 to TRBJ1-1, with D perhaps TRBD1 (6 bases). V gave up 6 bases and J gave up 4 bases, with 15 bases separating them. The length of the CDR3 is 14 residues. The germline CDR1 and CDR2 sequences are SNHLY and FYNNEI. As DNA, the CDR3 is TGTGCCAGCAGGGATCTTTCAGGGGTCACTGAAGCTTTCTTT. Its protein product is CASRDLSGVTEAFF.

Concerning this clone: At one end the junction does not follow the germline gene, possibly because of a read error. The chain links TRBV30 to TRBJ1-2; tentative D call: TRBD1 (5 bases). This CDR3 is built from 13 residues. Germline V lookup: CDR1 GTSNPN, CDR2 SVGIG (reference sequence). The CDR3 is CARRFGRENGYTF. The DNA of the CDR3 is TGTGCCCGGAGGTTCGGCAGGGAAAATGGCTACACCTTC.